Listed below are T cell receptor beta chains from one sample, sequenced in a study of T cells in lung cancer brain metastases. Profiled with immunoSEQ multiplex PCR; TCRdb holds only in-frame clones, not every one. The table shows more than 4,000 clones, with 84% occurring only once. Sequencing input: tumor tissue from the primary lung tumor. The origin of the receptors is a woman between 50 and 59 years old with non-small cell lung cancer. The CDR3 runs from the conserved cysteine through the conserved F or W. Clone sizes are given selectively: once, few, many, or a class where the clone is expanded.

TRBJ1-2	.	TRBV10-3	CAISPRDRGVVSYTF
TRBJ2-7	.	TRBV5-6	CASSSPGTGSYEQYF
TRBJ2-7	.	TRBV2	CASAGHPYEQYF
TRBJ2-7	few	TRBV30	CAWSPSPGQASYEQYF
TRBJ2-2	.	TRBV6-6	CASSYRDSGAGELFF
TRBJ2-7	.	TRBV6-1	CASSERHAVEQYF
TRBJ2-2	once	TRBV11-3	CASSLSAPGANGELFF
TRBJ1-2	.	TRBV6-5	CASSRQGARDGYTF
TRBJ1-5	once	TRBV2	CASSGGTAGGQPQHF
TRBJ1-2	.	TRBV21-1	CASSGGVYGYTF
TRBJ1-1	.	TRBV6-1	CASRSGIYTEAFF
TRBJ1-1	.	TRBV20-1	CSAAQYTEAFF
TRBJ2-5	.	TRBV4-2	CASSQDGLAGGETQYF
TRBJ1-2	.	TRBV30	CAWSVPAGPQNYGYTF
TRBJ1-5	few	TRBV4-1	CASSQEGLRNQPQHF
TRBJ2-7	.	TRBV6-5	CASSLQGPNYEQYF
TRBJ1-2	.	TRBV10-1	CASSSGTGGLGGYTF
TRBJ1-1	.	TRBV9	CASSIQTGMNTKAFF
TRBJ1-2	.	TRBV5-1	CASSSGLNYGYTF
TRBJ2-2	once	TRBV5-8	CASSPLQGGGTGELFF
TRBJ1-5	.	TRBV19	CASSMGGGRNQPQHF
TRBJ2-5	.	TRBV5-3	CARTSVPPWAQYF
TRBJ2-1	once	TRBV29-1	CSVREGGVHNEQFF
TRBJ2-3	.	TRBV5-6	CASSQGLAGDTDTQYF
TRBJ1-3	.	TRBV6-1	CASSPRAGNTIYF
TRBJ2-2	few	TRBV9	CASNSLSGRSVTGELFF
TRBJ2-1	.	TRBV5-1	CASSGKGALYNEQFF
TRBJ2-7	.	TRBV30	CAGGRGGEQYF